This T cell receptor (beta chain) was sequenced for a study of blood T cell repertoires in COVID-19. In the study overall: Acute-phase and convalescent COVID-19 samples originated in the United States, Italy and Spain. The analysed material was cDNA or gDNA that came from T cells, B-cell-depleted T cells, or PBMCs.

The CDR3 is 11 residues long. Germline V gene lookup returns CDR1 MNHEY and CDR2 SVGEGT. The trim removed 5 bases at V and 7 bases at J, leaving 2 bases unmatched. This clone was seen repeatedly, ten times or more. Per the original methods: Scientists estimated how many nucleated cells there were by amplifying reference gene primers. Here immunoSEQ multiplex PCR was the method, and the copy in TCRdb shows in-frame clones only, minus some. V, J and clone size derive from that table, while D and trimming were established from the DNA sequence. The table lists roughly 150,000 clones, over 60% of them singletons.

Sequencing used peripheral blood. The rearrangement uses TRBV6-2 or TRBV6-3 and TRBJ2-7, with 7 bases identical to TRBD1. This receptor was identified in a man between 60 and 75 years old with acute or convalescent COVID-19. CDR3: CASSTTGEQYF. The CDR3 DNA sequence: TGTGCCAGCAGTACGACAGGGGAGCAGTACTTC.